Shown below are 29 T cell receptor beta chains from a single sample sequenced in a study of response to subunit inactivated influenza vaccine (dated by TCRdb to 2017 to 2018). Library preparation used RT-PCR. Sequencing was performed on an Illumina HiSeq 2500. TCRdb reprocessed the public reads (quality trimming at Q25 with fastp, clone calling with MiXCR) and kept in-frame beta chains. Identical CDR3 protein sequences are pooled into one entry, listed with their most common genes and DNA. This sample gives fewer than 400,000 distinct CDR3 sequences in total; less than 25% of them show up just once. About a tenth of the sample is taken by the ten largest. The source was PBMCs from blood, collected less than 22 months after vaccination. The receptors shown here come from a man between 45 and 75 years old who received an inactivated influenza vaccine. Donor details come from another sample of the same person, matched by shared clones.

J is TRBJ2-3 and V is TRBV27; 9 nucleotides line up with TRBD1. From germline, CDR1 is MNHEY and CDR2 SMNVEV (reference sequence). The CDR3 contains 15 residues. J lost 3 bases, V lost 5 bases, and 6 bases had no gene match. The CDR3 DNA sequence: TGTGCCAGCAGTAAAAGGGACAGGGAAACAGATACGCAGTATTTT. This codes for CASSKRDRETDTQYF.

This chain links TRBV9 with TRBJ1-6; D call uncertain. Germline V gives CDR1 SGDLS, CDR2 YYNGEE. V shed 3 bases and J shed 9 bases, with 16 bases lying between them. CDR3 size: 15 residues. Written as DNA, the CDR3 is TGTGCCAGCAGCGGTGGGCCGGCTGCTGGTTCACCCCTCCACTTT. It encodes CASSGGPAAGSPLHF.

Here the CDR3 DNA reads TGTGCCAGCAGACTAAGGAGAACAGGGGACACTGAAGCTTTCTTT. Translated: CASRLRRTGDTEAFF. The rearrangement links TRBV27 to TRBJ1-1; 7 bases are shared with TRBD1. The CDR3 length is 15 residues. Germline-derived CDR1 and CDR2 are MNHEY and SMNVEV (reference sequence). The ends lost 6 bases at V and 3 bases at J; junction bases unmatched: 10.

The rearrangement links TRBV2 to TRBJ2-1; weak D call: TRBD1 (6 bases). V was trimmed by 6 bases and J by 0 bases, leaving 12 bases between them. The CDR3 consists of 15 residues. Per the germline V gene, CDR1 is SNHLY and CDR2 is FYNNEI. The CDR3 region has the DNA TGTGCCAGCAGCGAGGGGGTACGCTCCTACAATGAGCAGTTCTTC. Translating it yields CASSEGVRSYNEQFF.

This clonotype was counted a few times. The V gene is TRBV6-2 or TRBV6-3, the J gene TRBJ1-5; 10 positions match TRBD1. The V segment lost 7 bases and the J segment 1 base; nucleotides outside the gene matches: 4. The CDR3 contains 15 residues. The germline V gene has CDR1 MNHEY and CDR2 SVGEGT. The CDR3 region is CASTRQGASNQPQHF. CDR3 DNA sequence: TGTGCCAGCACCCGACAGGGGGCGAGCAATCAGCCCCAGCATTTT.

This clonotype has ten or more counts. The chain combines TRBV27 with TRBJ1-2, with 8 bases that match TRBD1. The V gene's germline CDR1 is MNHEY and CDR2 SMNVEV (reference sequence). The CDR3 is 14 amino acids. Unmatched junction bases numbered 4, after V lost 0 bases and J lost 7 bases. In DNA form, the CDR3 reads TGTGCCAGCAGTTTATCCCAGGGGGCCAGTGGCTACACCTTC. It codes for CASSLSQGASGYTF.

This clonotype was detected only a few times. The chain uses TRBV7-2 and TRBJ2-1; 11 nucleotides align to TRBD2. The CDR3 is 16 amino acids. Germline CDR1 is SGHTA and CDR2 is FQGNSA. Unmatched junction bases numbered 6, after V lost 1 base and J lost 7 bases. CDR3 in amino acids: CASSLELAGARNEQFF. The CDR3 region has the DNA TGTGCCAGCAGCTTAGAACTAGCGGGGGCTAGAAATGAGCAGTTCTTC.

This clonotype appeared many times. The chain joins TRBV23-1 to TRBJ1-5; D uncertain. Being an ORF, TRBV23-1 has a function that is uncertain. CDR3 size: 15 residues. The V gene lost 6 bases and the J gene lost 2 bases, with 14 bases spanning the gap. Written as DNA, the CDR3 is TGCGCCAGCAGCCATTTTTTGATACGCAATCAGCCCCAGCATTTT. Amino acid sequence: CASSHFLIRNQPQHF.

This clonotype came up a few times. This chain joins TRBV20-1 and TRBJ2-3; D gene ambiguous. Trimming took off 0 bases at V and 0 bases at J, with 10 bases between the two ends. Germline V gene data show CDR1 as DFQATT and CDR2 as SNEGSKA (reference sequence). This CDR3 has 15 amino acids. The CDR3 sequence is CSARDPRTSTDTQYF. In nucleotides, the CDR3 is TGCAGTGCTAGAGATCCTAGAACTAGCACAGATACGCAGTATTTT.

Only one count was recorded for this clonotype. The rearrangement joins TRBV20-1 to TRBJ2-1, with a possible D match to TRBD2 (5 bases). Germline-derived CDR1 and CDR2 are DFQATT and SNEGSKA (reference sequence). This CDR3 region has 14 residues. Trimming stripped 6 bases from V and 5 bases from J, with 17 bases between. The CDR3 is CSARVGPSNNEQFF. The CDR3 bases are TGCAGTGCCCGAGTAGGCCCTAGCAACAATGAGCAGTTCTTC.

A few counts support this clonotype. This chain connects TRBV11-2 to TRBJ2-4; 11 bases line up with TRBD2. This CDR3 spans 17 amino acids. After removal of 5 bases from V and 0 bases from J, the junction contained 6 bases not matched to a gene. CDR1 is SGHAT and CDR2 is FQNNGV in the germline V gene. CDR3 in DNA: TGTGCCAGCAGCCCGTTGACTAGCGGGGTAGCCAAAAACATTCAGTACTTC. It specifies CASSPLTSGVAKNIQYF.

The chain is built from TRBV20-1 and TRBJ2-2; D gene ambiguous. The CDR3 totals 13 residues. Between the trimmed V and J ends, which lost 1 base and 1 base, there was a span of 4 bases. Germline assignment: CDR1 DFQATT and CDR2 SNEGSKA (reference sequence). The chain's CDR3 is CSARAGNTGELFF. The CDR3 DNA sequence: TGCAGTGCTAGAGCCGGGAACACCGGGGAGCTGTTTTTT.

V and J are TRBV5-1 and TRBJ2-3; D remains ambiguous. CDR3 length: 14 amino acids. Per germline, CDR1 SGHRS and CDR2 YFSETQ. V was cut by 5 bases and J by 1 base, with 11 bases left in between. The CDR3 bases are TGCGCCAGCAGATCGGCAATCGGCACAGATACGCAGTATTTT. As protein: CASRSAIGTDTQYF.

This clonotype showed up just a few times. The chain joins TRBV19 to TRBJ1-2; D unresolved. CDR1 and CDR2 (germline): LNHDA, SQIVND (reference sequence). CDR3 size: 13 residues. The V end lost 10 bases, the J end lost 4 bases, and 16 bases lay between the germline ends. CDR3 nucleotide sequence: TGTGCCACCAATTTGCCGTCTGGCTATGGCTACACCTTC. Translated: CATNLPSGYGYTF.

The chain has TRBV11-2 and TRBJ1-6; tentatively, D is TRBD1 (6 bases). Germline V gene data show CDR1 as SGHAT and CDR2 as FQNNGV. V was pared by 3 bases and J by 0 bases, with 15 bases between. This CDR3 comprises 18 residues. DNA for the CDR3: TGTGCCAGCAGCTTCCGGCAGGGGTCGAGCTCCTATAATTCACCCCTCCACTTT. Translation gives CASSFRQGSSSYNSPLHF.

J is TRBJ2-3 and V is TRBV12-3 or TRBV12-4; TRBD2 is a possible D gene (5 bases). Deletions cut 8 bases from V and 0 bases from J, with 12 bases between. The CDR3 sequence is 14 residues long. Written as DNA, the CDR3 is TGTGCCAGCGGAGCGGCTTACAGCACAGATACGCAGTATTTT. Amino acids: CASGAAYSTDTQYF.

The chain joins TRBV15 to TRBJ2-5; the D is unclear. The CDR3 is 13 amino acids. The V and J ends lost 1 base and 5 bases respectively, with 8 bases between them. The germline V gene encodes CDR1 LNHNV and CDR2 YYDKDF (reference sequence). Here the CDR3 reads CATSRGTMETQYF. The CDR3 DNA follows: TGTGCCACCAGCAGAGGGACCATGGAGACCCAGTACTTC.

This clonotype was counted only a few times. CDR3 sequence (DNA): TGCGCCAGCAGCTCCGGGACAGACAATGAAAAACTGTTTTTT. This encodes CASSSGTDNEKLFF. The chain couples TRBV5-1 to TRBJ1-4, with 7 bases identical to TRBD1. CDR1 is SGHRS and CDR2 is YFSETQ in the germline V gene. V dropped 3 bases and J dropped 5; count of bases not matched to a gene: 4. The CDR3 is 14 residues long.

The V gene is TRBV3-1, the J gene TRBJ2-1; D might be TRBD2 (5 bases). Trimming removed 10 bases at V and 8 bases at J, with 18 bases between. The germline gives CDR1 LGHDT, CDR2 YNNKEL (reference sequence). The CDR3 length is 13 residues. CDR3 sequence: CATAPGIAYEQFF. Here the CDR3 DNA reads TGTGCCACGGCACCCGGAATAGCGTATGAGCAGTTCTTC.

The chain links TRBV4-2 to TRBJ2-7; D possibly corresponds to TRBD1 (6 bases). Trimming cost V 0 bases and J 3 bases, with 6 bases left between them. Germline assignment: CDR1 LGHNA and CDR2 YNFKEQ. The CDR3 spans 13 residues. CDR3 region: CASSQETGYEQYF. DNA of the CDR3: TGTGCCAGCAGCCAAGAGACAGGCTACGAGCAGTACTTC.

This clonotype occurred many times. The rearrangement uses TRBV25-1 and TRBJ1-4; D not certain. Trimming removed 3 bases from V and 0 bases from J, with 8 bases in between. The germline CDR1 and CDR2 sequences are MGHDK and SYGVNS. CDR3 length: 15 residues. CDR3 DNA sequence: TGTGCCAGCAGTGATCGAGGTGCAACTAATGAAAAACTGTTTTTT. It specifies CASSDRGATNEKLFF.

The chain links TRBV28 to TRBJ1-3; TRBD1 aligns across 9 bases. Per the germline V gene, CDR1 is MDHEN and CDR2 is SYDVKM. V shed 5 bases and J 4 bases; nucleotides not matched to a gene: 6. CDR3 size: 15 residues. The CDR3 nucleotides read TGTGCCAGCAGTCGAACAGGGGGCTCCGGAAACACCATATATTTT. As protein: CASSRTGGSGNTIYF.

The chain combines TRBV5-5 with TRBJ2-7; D unresolved. This CDR3 has 16 amino acids. V gave up 7 bases and J gave up 2 bases, with 22 bases separating them. Germline V CDR1 and CDR2: SGHKS, YYEKEE (reference sequence). Here the CDR3 reads CASGMGMEISTYEQYF. CDR3 sequence (DNA): TGTGCCAGCGGCATGGGGATGGAAATCTCGACCTACGAGCAGTACTTC.

This clonotype was observed a handful of times. V is TRBV6-2 or TRBV6-3 and J is TRBJ2-5, with D tentatively TRBD2 (6 bases). V was shortened by 3 bases and J by 5 bases, with 10 bases between the two germline ends. The CDR3 has 13 amino acids. From germline, CDR1 is MNHEY and CDR2 SVGEGT. DNA for the CDR3: TGTGCCAGCAGTTATGGAGGGTGGGAGACCCAGTACTTC. It is translated as CASSYGGWETQYF.

A few counts support this clonotype. J is TRBJ1-3 and V is TRBV18; TRBD1 might be the D (5 bases). CDR1 and CDR2 (germline): KGHSH, LQKENI. Trimming took 2 bases from V and 3 from J, leaving 11 bases between them. The CDR3 sequence is 15 residues long. As DNA, the CDR3 is TGTGCCAGCTCACCAAATCCCAGGGATGGAAACACCATATATTTT. Protein product: CASSPNPRDGNTIYF. Filled out from reference TRBV18 and TRBJ1-3, the complete variable domain reads NAGVMQNPRHLVRRRGQEARLRCSPMKGHSHVYWYRQLPEEGLKFMVYLQKENIIDESGMPKERFSAEFPKEGPSILRIQQVVRGDSAAYFCASSPNPRDGNTIYFGEGSWLTVV.

The rearrangement links TRBV4-3 to TRBJ1-2; 10 nucleotides match TRBD1. The CDR3 consists of 16 residues. Germline CDR1 LGHNA, CDR2 YSLEER. V gave up 5 bases and J gave up 8 bases; unmatched junction bases: 14. The DNA of the CDR3 is TGCGCCAGCAGCTATTTACCACCGGGACAGGGGTTAGGCTACACCTTC. Translating gives CASSYLPPGQGLGYTF.

J is TRBJ2-5 and V is TRBV6-1; the D gene is possibly TRBD2 (6 bases). From germline, CDR1 is MNHNS and CDR2 SASEGT. Between the trimmed V and J ends, which lost 4 bases and 3 bases, there was a span of 9 bases. The CDR3 covers 13 residues. CDR3 in DNA: TGTGCCAGCAGTGTGGGCGGGGAAGAGACCCAGTACTTC. It yields the protein CASSVGGEETQYF.

The chain employs TRBV6-5 and TRBJ2-5, with D perhaps matching TRBD2 (5 bases). Trimming took off 0 bases at V and 2 bases at J, with 10 bases between the two ends. The CDR3 sequence is 15 residues long. The germline CDR1 and CDR2 sequences are MNHEY and SVGAGI. The CDR3 bases are TGTGCCAGCAGTTACTCTCGCCGGGAACAAGAGACCCAGTACTTC. Encoded protein: CASSYSRREQETQYF.

This chain connects TRBV6-1 to TRBJ2-1; no clear D. Trimming removed 8 bases at V and 3 bases at J, with 11 bases between. Germline-derived CDR1 and CDR2 are MNHNS and SASEGT. There are 13 residues in the CDR3. DNA for the CDR3: TGTGCCAGCGGATTGAGATTCTACAATGAGCAGTTCTTC. It yields the protein CASGLRFYNEQFF.